These 26 T cell receptor beta chains share one sample of origin, sequenced in a study of T cell responses to AZD1222 COVID-19 vaccine. Produced via immunoSEQ multiplex PCR; TCRdb's table is partial and in-frame only. The sample shows around 160,000 clones, approximately 90% of them seen only once. The sequencing used peripheral blood, collected on day 0 of MenACWY control vaccination. Every receptor here comes from an adult in good health.

This chain links TRBV5-1 with TRBJ2-7; D may be TRBD1 (6 bases). Germline assignment: CDR1 SGHRS and CDR2 YFSETQ. Trimming stripped 4 bases from V and 6 bases from J, with 8 bases between. The CDR3 covers 11 residues. The chain's CDR3 is CASSTGPEQYF. The CDR3, as DNA: TGCGCCAGCAGCACAGGGCCCGAGCAGTACTTC.

The chain couples TRBV29-1 to TRBJ1-1; 10 bases line up with TRBD1. The CDR3 contains 14 residues. Losses at the gene ends were 7 bases for V and 5 bases for J; bases not matched to a gene: 10. CDR1 is SQVTM and CDR2 is ANQGSEA in the germline V gene. CDR3 in DNA: TGCAGCGCTCTTCACGGACAGGGGGGGACTGAAGCTTTCTTT. It is translated as CSALHGQGGTEAFF.

The chain couples TRBV27 to TRBJ1-2, with 7 bases matching TRBD1. The CDR3 runs 18 residues. Germline CDR1 MNHEY, CDR2 SMNVEV (reference sequence). V gave up 5 bases and J gave up 2 bases; unmatched junction bases: 17. The chain's CDR3 is CASSPGRATTGLNYGYTF. Written as DNA, the CDR3 is TGTGCCAGCAGTCCGGGACGGGCGACGACAGGGTTAAACTATGGCTACACCTTC.

The chain combines TRBV9 with TRBJ2-3; the match to TRBD1 covers 9 bases. J was trimmed by 0 bases and V by 2 bases; bases with no gene match: 4. Germline loops: CDR1 SGDLS, CDR2 YYNGEE. The CDR3 consists of 16 residues. The CDR3 reads CASSVGTGFSTDTQYF. The DNA of the CDR3 is TGTGCCAGCAGCGTGGGGACAGGGTTCAGCACAGATACGCAGTATTTT.

J is TRBJ1-5 and V is TRBV4-1, with D possibly TRBD1 on 5 matching bases. Germline-derived CDR1 and CDR2 are MGHRA and YSYEKL. V lost 3 bases, J lost 0 bases, and 24 bases lay in between. The CDR3 is 20 amino acids. This chain's CDR3 is CASSQHAGTDIDGSNQPQHF. The CDR3 coding sequence is TGCGCCAGCAGCCAGCATGCCGGGACCGATATTGACGGTAGCAATCAGCCCCAGCATTTT.

The rearrangement links TRBV18 to TRBJ2-1, with no clear D. The CDR3 covers 16 residues. Trimming removed 3 bases from V and 0 bases from J, with 12 bases in between. CDR1 and CDR2 (germline): KGHSH, LQKENI. The CDR3 is CASSPPAKGSYNEQFF. The CDR3 DNA follows: TGTGCCAGCTCACCCCCAGCGAAGGGCTCCTACAATGAGCAGTTCTTC.

The rearrangement uses TRBV19 and TRBJ2-5; 12 bases align to TRBD2. With V trimmed by 5 bases and J by 2 bases, 9 bases remained unmatched. The CDR3 length is 17 residues. From germline, CDR1 is LNHDA and CDR2 SQIVND (reference sequence). DNA for the CDR3: TGTGCCAGTAGTGAGACTAGCGGGGGCCCTTCTCAAGAGACCCAGTACTTC. Its protein product is CASSETSGGPSQETQYF.

This clone has just a few counts. The V call is TRBV5-4, the J call TRBJ2-1, with 8 bases lining up with TRBD2. The germline CDR1 and CDR2 sequences are SGHNT and YYREEE (reference sequence). The length of the CDR3 is 15 residues. V was clipped by 4 bases and J by 0 bases; unmatched bases: 3. The CDR3 here is CASSREGDSYNEQFF. In nucleotides, the CDR3 is TGTGCCAGCAGCCGGGAGGGGGACTCCTACAATGAGCAGTTCTTC.

The chain combines TRBV5-4 with TRBJ1-4; possibly TRBD1 for D (5 bases). CDR3 length equals 14 residues. V was shortened by 5 bases and J by 5 bases, with 13 bases between the two germline ends. Germline lookup yields CDR1 SGHNT and CDR2 YYREEE (reference sequence). The CDR3 here is CASSPGRWNEKLFF. The CDR3 bases are TGTGCCAGCAGTCCGGGACGATGGAATGAAAAACTGTTTTTT.

This sequence joins TRBV6-2 or TRBV6-3 and TRBJ2-7, with D unclear. In germline, CDR1 is MNHEY, CDR2 SVGEGT. Between the trimmed V and J ends, which lost 5 bases and 2 bases, there was a span of 16 bases. This CDR3 has 15 amino acids. CDR3 nucleotides: TGTGCCAGCAGTCCGCATGACGCCTTTCCCTACGAGCAGTACTTC. Encoded protein: CASSPHDAFPYEQYF.

The rearrangement uses TRBV29-1 and TRBJ1-1; D unresolved. Per the germline V gene, CDR1 is SQVTM and CDR2 is ANQGSEA. Between the trimmed V and J ends, which lost 4 bases and 1 base, there was a span of 13 bases. The CDR3 is made up of 14 amino acids. CDR3 coding DNA: TGCAGCGTTGGATCTCTTATAAGGAACACTGAAGCTTTCTTT. The encoded protein is CSVGSLIRNTEAFF.

The V call is TRBV6-5, the J call TRBJ2-2; D is possibly TRBD2 (6 bases). CDR3 length equals 15 residues. V was cut by 0 bases and J by 7 bases, with 12 bases left in between. The V gene's germline CDR1 is MNHEY and CDR2 SVGAGI. CDR3 in DNA: TGTGCCAGCAGTTACTCGGCAGGGCGGGACGGGGAGCTGTTTTTT. This codes for CASSYSAGRDGELFF.

This chain connects TRBV18 to TRBJ2-5; D remains ambiguous. The germline V gene has CDR1 KGHSH and CDR2 LQKENI. The CDR3 contains 13 residues. V was pared by 2 bases and J by 4 bases, with 8 bases between. The CDR3 DNA is TGTGCCAGCTCACCAAGTGTCTCAGAGACCCAGTACTTC. Its translation: CASSPSVSETQYF.

This rearrangement joins TRBV10-3 to TRBJ2-1; a weak D match, TRBD2 (5 bases). The CDR3 totals 16 residues. The germline V and J ends were trimmed by 2 bases and 1 base, with 12 bases remaining between them. The germline V gene has CDR1 ENHRY and CDR2 SYGVKD. CDR3 region: CAISESGGPSYNEQFF. In DNA, the CDR3 is TGTGCCATCAGTGAGAGCGGTGGTCCTTCCTACAATGAGCAGTTCTTC.

V and J are TRBV7-2 and TRBJ1-3, with a weak D call TRBD1 (5 bases). The CDR3 consists of 14 residues. CDR1 SGHTA and CDR2 FQGNSA come from the germline V gene. V lost 5 bases to trimming and J lost 0 bases, with 8 bases between them. The CDR3 loop is CASSRGSSGNTIYF. CDR3 DNA sequence: TGTGCCAGCAGCCGGGGGAGCTCTGGAAACACCATATATTTT. Based on the CDR3 plus reference TRBV7-2 and TRBJ1-3, the full variable domain is GAGVSQSPSNKVTEKGKDVELRCDPISGHTALYWYRQSLGQGLEFLIYFQGNSAPDKSGLPSDRFSAERTGGSVSTLTIQRTQQEDSAVYLCASSRGSSGNTIYFGEGSWLTVV.

This rearrangement joins TRBV7-9 to TRBJ2-1, with 7 bases that match TRBD2. J gave up 9 bases and V 5 bases, and 4 bases lay outside the gene matches. Germline lookup yields CDR1 SEHNR and CDR2 FQNEAQ (reference sequence). This CDR3 contains 12 residues. This chain's CDR3 is CASSMGLSEQFF. Here the CDR3 DNA reads TGTGCCAGCAGCATGGGACTAAGTGAGCAGTTCTTC.

The chain has TRBV7-9 and TRBJ1-5; perhaps TRBD1 as D (5 bases). The germline V gene encodes CDR1 SEHNR and CDR2 FQNEAQ (reference sequence). V dropped 4 bases and J dropped 9 bases, with 10 bases sitting between them. The CDR3 length is 12 residues. CDR3 protein: CASSSDGTPQHF. For the CDR3, the DNA is TGTGCCAGCAGCTCCGACGGGACGCCCCAGCATTTT.

The chain uses TRBV4-1 and TRBJ1-5; TRBD1 is a possible D gene (5 bases). V was cut by 1 base and J by 2 bases, with 18 bases left in between. CDR1 and CDR2 from the germline V gene are MGHRA and YSYEKL. There are 18 residues in the CDR3. CDR3 DNA: TGCGCCAGCAGCCAAGGACCGTCGGGGCCTTGGGGCAATCAGCCCCAGCATTTT. Translated, it gives CASSQGPSGPWGNQPQHF.

V and J are TRBV2 and TRBJ2-5, with D perhaps TRBD1 (6 bases). V was shortened by 5 bases and J by 5 bases, with 15 bases between the two germline ends. CDR3 length equals 14 residues. Looked up from germline, CDR1 is SNHLY and CDR2 is FYNNEI. CDR3 sequence: CASSSTSGGETQYF. DNA for the CDR3: TGTGCCAGCAGTTCGACGAGTGGGGGCGAGACCCAGTACTTC.

This clone is a singleton in its sample. V usage is TRBV14 and J usage is TRBJ1-1; D is unresolved. Per the germline V gene, CDR1 is SGHDN and CDR2 is FVKESK. This CDR3 is built from 14 residues. Trimming took off 4 bases at V and 3 bases at J, with 12 bases between the two ends. The CDR3: CASSPLRRDTEAFF. In DNA form, the CDR3 reads TGTGCCAGCAGCCCTCTGAGGAGGGACACTGAAGCTTTCTTT. Together with reference TRBV14 and TRBJ1-1, the CDR3 gives the full variable domain: EAGVTQFPSHSVIEKGQTVTLRCDPISGHDNLYWYRRVMGKEIKFLLHFVKESKQDESGMPNNRFLAERTGGTYSTLKVQPAELEDSGVYFCASSPLRRDTEAFFGQGTRLTVV.

The CDR3 loop reads CASSTTGALNTEAFF. In DNA, the CDR3 is TGCGCCAGCAGCACGACAGGGGCCCTGAACACTGAAGCTTTCTTT. The chain employs TRBV5-1 and TRBJ1-1, with TRBD1 matching over 8 bases. The germline gives CDR1 SGHRS, CDR2 YFSETQ. J was trimmed by 0 bases and V by 4 bases; bases with no gene match: 5. The CDR3 contains 15 residues.

The gene calls are TRBV2 and TRBJ2-7, with 8 bases matching TRBD2. The CDR3 has 14 residues. The germline V gene encodes CDR1 SNHLY and CDR2 FYNNEI. The V and J ends lost 6 bases and 3 bases, in that order; junction bases with no gene match: 7. The CDR3 spells CASRGTRSFYEQYF. The CDR3 nucleotides read TGTGCCAGCAGGGGGACTAGGAGTTTCTACGAGCAGTACTTC.

V is TRBV7-9 and J is TRBJ2-7; no reliable D call. The germline V and J ends were trimmed by 1 base and 6 bases, with 10 bases remaining between them. In germline, CDR1 is SEHNR, CDR2 FQNEAQ (reference sequence). CDR3 length equals 13 residues. The chain's CDR3 is CASSLDGVGEQYF. DNA of the CDR3: TGTGCCAGCAGCTTAGACGGAGTTGGCGAGCAGTACTTC.

The CDR3 DNA follows: TGTGCCAGCTCACCGACGGGGTGGCAGGGCCGCTACGAGCAGTACTTC. It translates to CASSPTGWQGRYEQYF. V and J are TRBV18 and TRBJ2-7; D is tentatively TRBD1 or TRBD2 (5 bases each). The CDR3 is 16 amino acids. The V gene lost 3 bases and the J gene lost 3 bases, with 18 bases spanning the gap. CDR1 KGHSH and CDR2 LQKENI come from the germline V gene.

This clone was detected once. The genes are TRBV19 and TRBJ1-1; D uncertain. Between the trimmed V and J ends, which lost 6 bases and 6 bases, there was a span of 14 bases. In germline, CDR1 is LNHDA, CDR2 SQIVND (reference sequence). CDR3 length: 13 residues. CDR3 region: CASSRVNWAEAFF. The DNA of the CDR3 is TGTGCCAGTAGCCGCGTGAATTGGGCTGAAGCTTTCTTT.

The chain carries TRBV13 and TRBJ1-2; 9 bases align to TRBD1. Germline CDR1 is PRHDT and CDR2 is FYEKMQ (reference sequence). J lost 5 bases, V lost 5 bases, and 3 bases had no gene match. The CDR3 runs to 13 residues. CDR3 nucleotides: TGTGCCAGCAGCCTACAGGGGGCTTATGGCTACACCTTC. Its protein product is CASSLQGAYGYTF.